Following are 13 T cell receptor beta chains from one sample sequenced in a study of T cells and Merkel cell carcinoma outcomes. Profiling relied on immunoSEQ multiplex PCR, and the TCRdb table lists in-frame clones only, not all of them. Of 450 to 500 clones listed, roughly 89% are singletons. The source material was tumor tissue from Merkel cell carcinoma. These receptor sequences come from a human donor with Merkel cell carcinoma.

This sequence joins TRBV11-3 and TRBJ1-3; no firm D call. Per the germline V gene, CDR1 is SGHNT and CDR2 is YENEEA. The CDR3 runs to 14 residues. Trimming removed 5 bases from V and 3 bases from J, with 11 bases in between. CDR3 sequence (DNA): TGTGCCAGCAGCCCCCGCCGGAATGGAAACACCATATATTTT. Protein: CASSPRRNGNTIYF.

The rearrangement joins TRBV7-2 to TRBJ2-1; 9 positions match TRBD1. Germline V gene lookup returns CDR1 SGHTA and CDR2 FQGNSA. J was trimmed by 3 bases and V by 5 bases; bases with no gene match: 5. The CDR3 is 15 amino acids. The DNA for the CDR3 is TGTGCCAGCAGCCTGGGACAGGGCCGCTACAATGAGCAGTTCTTC. Translated, it gives CASSLGQGRYNEQFF.

With respect to this clone: The junction and the germline gene differ at one end; a read error may be behind it. V and J are TRBV10-3 and TRBJ2-2, with D unresolved. Germline V gene lookup returns CDR1 ENHRY and CDR2 SYGVKD. This CDR3 is 12 amino acids long. CDR3 in amino acids: CAISPRFGELFF. Written as DNA, the CDR3 is TGTGCCATCAGCCCGAGGTTTGGGGAACTGTTTTTT.

The chain employs TRBV6-4 and TRBJ1-1; a possible D gene is TRBD1 (6 bases). With 6 bases removed from V and 4 bases from J, the gap between germline ends came to 15 bases. Looked up from germline, CDR1 is MRHNA and CDR2 is SNTAGT. The CDR3 length is 14 residues. For the CDR3, the DNA is TGTGCCAGCAGGGCGAGGGGGACGGGCACTGAAGCTTTCTTT. Residues: CASRARGTGTEAFF.

The J gene is TRBJ2-5, the V gene TRBV7-3; 10 positions match TRBD2. V shed 4 bases, J shed 3 bases, and the junction held 5 bases outside the gene matches. The germline CDR1 and CDR2 sequences are SGHTA and FQGTGA. The CDR3 consists of 15 residues. In DNA form, the CDR3 reads TGTGCCAGCAGCTCCGACGGACTAGCGGAAGAGACCCAGTACTTC. Its translation: CASSSDGLAEETQYF. The complete variable domain, with remaining parts taken from reference TRBV7-3 and TRBJ2-5, reads GAGVSQTPSNKVTEKGKYVELRCDPISGHTALYWYRQSLGQGPEFLIYFQGTGAADDSGLPNDRFFAVRPEGSVSTLKIQRTERGDSAVYLCASSSDGLAEETQYFGPGTRLLVL.

The gene calls are TRBV6-4 and TRBJ2-1; 11 bases are shared with TRBD2. The CDR3 loop spans 14 amino acids. V dropped 4 bases and J dropped 7; count of bases not matched to a gene: 3. The germline gives CDR1 MRHNA, CDR2 SNTAGT. CDR3 protein: CASSVAGGRNEQFF. In nucleotides, the CDR3 is TGTGCCAGCAGTGTAGCGGGGGGGCGAAATGAGCAGTTCTTC.

The rearrangement uses TRBV19 and TRBJ1-3, with D unresolved. Trimming removed 3 bases from V and 0 bases from J, with 12 bases in between. The CDR3 loop spans 16 amino acids. Looked up from germline, CDR1 is LNHDA and CDR2 is SQIVND (reference sequence). The CDR3 protein is CASSIDLELSGNTIYF. The CDR3 bases are TGTGCCAGTAGTATCGACCTAGAACTCTCTGGAAACACCATATATTTT.

Remarks on this clone: The same CDR3 arises from other DNA sequences in this sample as well. This chain joins TRBV9 and TRBJ1-5; 7 nucleotides align to TRBD1. V was pared by 8 bases and J by 5 bases, with 10 bases of the junction left unmatched. The germline gives CDR1 SGDLS, CDR2 YYNGEE. The CDR3 length is 14 residues. CDR3 sequence reads: CASSPGDRDQPQHF. The CDR3 DNA follows: TGTGCCAGTAGCCCAGGCGACAGGGATCAGCCCCAGCATTTT.

This rearrangement joins TRBV4-1 to TRBJ2-7, with no clear D. The CDR3 extends over 14 amino acids. V shed 5 bases and J shed 1 base, with 12 bases lying between them. Germline assignment: CDR1 MGHRA and CDR2 YSYEKL. The CDR3 bases are TGCGCCAGCAGCTATGATCGAGGATCCTACGAGCAGTACTTC. The encoded protein is CASSYDRGSYEQYF.

The chain employs TRBV4-1 and TRBJ2-3; TRBD1 matches 8 bases. V dropped 4 bases and J dropped 2; count of bases not matched to a gene: 2. The V gene's germline CDR1 is MGHRA and CDR2 YSYEKL. CDR3 length: 14 amino acids. DNA of the CDR3: TGCGCCAGCAGCCGGGGACAGGACACAGATACGCAGTATTTT. Amino acid sequence: CASSRGQDTDTQYF.

The chain employs TRBV7-2 and TRBJ2-3; TRBD1 might be the D (6 bases). Per the germline V gene, CDR1 is SGHTA and CDR2 is FQGNSA. V lost 3 bases and J 9 bases, leaving 7 bases between the germline ends. The CDR3 runs to 11 residues. CDR3 sequence (DNA): TGTGCCAGCAGCTTTCAGGGGACGCAGTATTTT. It specifies CASSFQGTQYF.

This chain joins TRBV6-1 and TRBJ1-6; possible D gene TRBD1, 5 bases. Between the trimmed V and J ends, which lost 8 bases and 10 bases, there was a span of 18 bases. The germline V gene has CDR1 MNHNS and CDR2 SASEGT. This CDR3 comprises 14 residues. CDR3: CASAQLQGSSPLHF. The CDR3 nucleotides are TGTGCCAGCGCGCAGTTGCAGGGTTCCTCACCCCTCCACTTT.

The J gene is TRBJ2-2, the V gene TRBV9; D is possibly TRBD2 (5 bases). In germline, CDR1 is SGDLS, CDR2 YYNGEE. With 0 bases removed from V and 6 bases from J, the gap between germline ends came to 9 bases. The CDR3 sequence is 14 residues long. The CDR3 DNA sequence: TGTGCCAGCAGCGTAGGGAGGTCGCCCGGGGAGCTGTTTTTT. Its protein product is CASSVGRSPGELFF. The whole variable domain, remainder taken from reference TRBV9 and TRBJ2-2, is DSGVTQTPKHLITATGQRVTLRCSPRSGDLSVYWYQQSLDQGLQFLIQYYNGEERAKGNILERFSAQQFPDLHSELNLSSLELGDSALYFCASSVGRSPGELFFGEGSRLTVL.